The 28 T cell receptor beta chains below come from one sample, sequenced in a study of T cells in tumors and immune-related adverse events. The table came from immunoSEQ multiplex PCR; TCRdb's copy has only in-frame clones and leaves some out. The sample includes tens of thousands of clones, 80% to 95% seen only once; the top ten take 1.3%. The sequencing here drew on lymph node tissue, taken from a patient treated with anti-PD-1 therapy. The receptor set was obtained from a female donor with metastatic renal cell carcinoma.

The J gene is TRBJ2-5, the V gene TRBV2; a weak D match, TRBD2 (6 bases). Per germline, CDR1 SNHLY and CDR2 FYNNEI. The V and J ends lost 2 bases and 4 bases respectively, with 8 bases between them. CDR3 length: 13 amino acids. CDR3 sequence: CASSERRGETQYF. In DNA, the CDR3 is TGTGCCAGCAGTGAACGGAGGGGAGAGACCCAGTACTTC.

The rearrangement links TRBV28 to TRBJ1-4; D gene ambiguous. Germline values: CDR1 MDHEN, CDR2 SYDVKM. The V and J ends lost 1 base and 1 base respectively, with 7 bases between them. CDR3 length: 15 residues. CDR3 in DNA: TGTGCCAGCAGTTTATTTGGCATAACTAATGAAAAACTGTTTTTT. Translating gives CASSLFGITNEKLFF.

The chain combines TRBV19 with TRBJ1-1; no firm D call. The CDR3 loop spans 15 amino acids. Trimming took off 4 bases at V and 2 bases at J, with 14 bases between the two ends. Looked up from germline, CDR1 is LNHDA and CDR2 is SQIVND (reference sequence). The CDR3 nucleotides are TGTGCCAGTAGTAGAGCAGAGTTCGGTAACACTGAAGCTTTCTTT. Translated, it gives CASSRAEFGNTEAFF. The full variable domain, with the rest looked up from reference TRBV19 and TRBJ1-1, is DGGITQSPKYLFRKEGQNVTLSCEQNLNHDAMYWYRQDPGQGLRLIYYSQIVNDFQKGDIAEGYSVSREKKESFPLTVTSAQKNPTAFYLCASSRAEFGNTEAFFGQGTRLTVV.

Concerning this clone itself: At one end, the junction sequence differs from germline, possibly due to a read error. The genes are TRBV7-7 and TRBJ2-5; 8 bases are a match to TRBD2. The length of the CDR3 is 17 residues. CDR1 is SSHAT and CDR2 is FNYEAQ in the germline V gene (reference sequence). The DNA for the CDR3 is TGTGCTAGCAGCCTCCGTCTAGCGGGCCCCACCCAAGAGACCCAGTACTTC. Translated, it gives CASSLRLAGPTQETQYF.

The chain uses TRBV5-4 and TRBJ2-5; unclear D gene. Germline CDR1 reads SGHNT; CDR2 reads YYREEE (reference sequence). The V end lost 2 bases, the J end lost 3 bases, and 5 bases lay between the germline ends. CDR3 size: 12 residues. The CDR3: CASSFREETQYF. DNA of the CDR3: TGTGCCAGCAGCTTCAGAGAAGAGACCCAGTACTTC.

The chain has TRBV6-1 and TRBJ2-2; the D is unclear. Trimming left V 2 bases short and J 3 bases short, with 7 bases between. CDR1 is MNHNS and CDR2 is SASEGT in the germline V gene. The CDR3 extends over 14 amino acids. CDR3 loop: CASSERRYTGELFF. Written as DNA, the CDR3 is TGTGCCAGCAGTGAACGGCGGTACACCGGGGAGCTGTTTTTT.

The chain recombines TRBV11-2 with TRBJ2-2; D gene ambiguous. Germline assignment: CDR1 SGHAT and CDR2 FQNNGV. V was pared by 4 bases and J by 6 bases, with 6 bases between. This CDR3 is 12 amino acids long. CDR3 loop: CASSSHSGELFF. CDR3 nucleotide sequence: TGTGCCAGCAGCTCCCACTCCGGGGAGCTGTTTTTT.

The J gene is TRBJ1-1, the V gene TRBV19; D ambiguous. The germline V gene encodes CDR1 LNHDA and CDR2 SQIVND (reference sequence). V lost 1 base and J 5 bases, leaving 8 bases between the germline ends. The CDR3 is made up of 13 amino acids. The CDR3 DNA sequence: TGTGCCAGTAGTATAGGGTCCGAAACTGAAGCTTTCTTT. As protein: CASSIGSETEAFF.

In DNA, the CDR3 is TGTGCCAGCAGTCAAAGGGGAGGTCAAGAGACCCAGTACTTC. It codes for CASSQRGGQETQYF. The V gene is TRBV28, the J gene TRBJ2-5; tentatively, D is TRBD2 (6 bases). Trimming pared 5 bases from V and 2 bases from J, leaving 12 bases between. The CDR3 covers 14 residues. Germline V CDR1 and CDR2: MDHEN, SYDVKM.

This chain links TRBV4-1 with TRBJ2-7; 9 nucleotides agree with TRBD2. The CDR3 spans 18 residues. V was pared by 0 bases and J by 0 bases, with 9 bases of the junction left unmatched. Germline lookup yields CDR1 MGHRA and CDR2 YSYEKL. CDR3 bases: TGCGCCAGCAGCCAAGATCGTAGGCTAGCGGGGACCTCCTACGAGCAGTACTTC. Translation gives CASSQDRRLAGTSYEQYF.

The V gene is TRBV19, the J gene TRBJ2-1, with 8 bases aligning to TRBD1. Germline lookup yields CDR1 LNHDA and CDR2 SQIVND (reference sequence). With 10 bases clipped from V and 8 bases from J, the junction kept 16 bases outside the gene matches. The CDR3 is 15 residues long. CDR3 coding DNA: TGTGCCACCGCCCCGGCGGGACAGGTAAGGGATGAGCAGTTCTTC. This gives the protein CATAPAGQVRDEQFF.

In this sample, this clone turned up once. The CDR3 DNA sequence: TGTGCCAGCAGCTTTATTAGCCAGAACACCGGGGAGCTGTTTTTT. Residues: CASSFISQNTGELFF. This chain links TRBV11-3 with TRBJ2-2; no clear D gene. This CDR3 is 15 amino acids long. Germline V gives CDR1 SGHNT, CDR2 YENEEA. V lost 3 bases, J lost 1 base, and 9 bases lay in between.

This clone appeared a single time. The V gene is TRBV7-2, the J gene TRBJ1-3; weak D call: TRBD1 (5 bases). CDR1 SGHTA and CDR2 FQGNSA come from the germline V gene. The CDR3 extends over 15 amino acids. Trimming cost V 3 bases and J 4 bases, with 13 bases left between them. The CDR3 DNA follows: TGTGCCAGCAGCTTTGTGGCAGGGAGGGGAAACACCATATATTTT. Protein sequence: CASSFVAGRGNTIYF.

V usage is TRBV2 and J usage is TRBJ2-3; 8 positions agree with TRBD1. Germline V lookup: CDR1 SNHLY, CDR2 FYNNEI. Trimming cost V 3 bases and J 5 bases; bases outside gene matches: 7. This CDR3 comprises 15 residues. CDR3 in amino acids: CASSDRSGGVDTQYF. As DNA, the CDR3 is TGTGCCAGCAGTGATAGGTCAGGGGGCGTAGATACGCAGTATTTT.

The genes are TRBV5-8 and TRBJ1-1; maybe TRBD1 (5 bases). The CDR3 contains 13 residues. Trimming left V 2 bases short and J 2 bases short, with 7 bases between. Germline CDR1 SGHTS, CDR2 YDEGEE. DNA for the CDR3: TGTGCCAGCAGCTTCGGGGGAAACACTGAAGCTTTCTTT. This gives the protein CASSFGGNTEAFF.

This sequence joins TRBV5-4 and TRBJ2-7, with TRBD2 as a possible D gene (6 bases). Looked up from germline, CDR1 is SGHNT and CDR2 is YYREEE (reference sequence). The CDR3 is 15 amino acids. V lost 5 bases to trimming and J lost 3 bases, with 18 bases between them. For the CDR3, the DNA is TGTGCCAGCAGGACTGGAGGGGTTGGAGTCTACGAGCAGTACTTC. Residues: CASRTGGVGVYEQYF.

The V gene is TRBV2, the J gene TRBJ2-5; TRBD2 aligns across 7 bases. V gave up 0 bases and J gave up 1 base; unmatched junction bases: 5. CDR3 length equals 16 residues. The germline V gene encodes CDR1 SNHLY and CDR2 FYNNEI. The CDR3 sequence is CASSEAWGGGQETQYF. The CDR3 DNA sequence: TGTGCCAGCAGTGAAGCGTGGGGGGGTGGCCAAGAGACCCAGTACTTC.

V gene TRBV28 combines with J gene TRBJ2-7; D not resolved. The V gene's germline CDR1 is MDHEN and CDR2 SYDVKM. The germline V and J ends were trimmed by 4 bases and 0 bases, with 13 bases remaining between them. This CDR3 spans 15 amino acids. CDR3 sequence reads: CASSSLRTSSYEQYF. The CDR3 coding sequence is TGTGCCAGCAGTTCTTTGCGGACGAGCTCCTACGAGCAGTACTTC.

The chain links TRBV2 to TRBJ2-7; tentative D call: TRBD2 (6 bases). V lost 6 bases and J 5 bases, leaving 17 bases between the germline ends. CDR1 and CDR2 from the germline V gene are SNHLY and FYNNEI. The CDR3 runs 14 residues. The CDR3 bases are TGTGCCAGCAGCAAACCACTAGCTTTCCACGAGCAGTACTTC. Translated: CASSKPLAFHEQYF.

This CDR3 reads CASGYRVKAFF. The CDR3 region has the DNA TGTGCTAGTGGTTACAGGGTGAAAGCTTTCTTT. The chain joins TRBV12-5 to TRBJ1-1; perhaps TRBD1 as D (6 bases). Trimming removed 4 bases at V and 9 bases at J, with 9 bases between. CDR1 is LGHNT, CDR2 FRNRAP, per germline. The CDR3 runs 11 residues.

V and J are TRBV27 and TRBJ1-6; 11 nucleotides match TRBD1. The CDR3 is 17 amino acids. Trimming at V came to 3 bases and at J to 10 bases, leaving 11 bases not matched to a gene. Germline V gene data show CDR1 as MNHEY and CDR2 as SMNVEV (reference sequence). The CDR3: CASSFSRPGQGDSPLHF. In DNA form, the CDR3 reads TGTGCCAGCAGTTTTTCTCGACCGGGACAGGGGGACTCACCCCTCCACTTT.

The rearrangement joins TRBV11-3 to TRBJ2-5, with D possibly being TRBD1 (5 bases). This CDR3 contains 14 residues. Germline lookup yields CDR1 SGHNT and CDR2 YENEEA. Trimming left V 5 bases short and J 1 base short, with 11 bases between. This chain's CDR3 is CASSPQELQETQYF. The DNA for the CDR3 is TGTGCCAGCAGCCCACAGGAACTCCAAGAGACCCAGTACTTC.

The chain joins TRBV4-3 to TRBJ2-7, with D possibly called TRBD1 or TRBD2 (5 bases each). With 5 bases removed from V and 7 bases from J, the gap between germline ends came to 24 bases. CDR3 length equals 16 residues. Germline-derived CDR1 and CDR2 are LGHNA and YSLEER. The CDR3 nucleotides read TGCGCCAGCAGCACCCATCTCCCGGGACGCTTCGGGGAGCAGTACTTC. It encodes CASSTHLPGRFGEQYF.

The rearrangement links TRBV18 to TRBJ1-1; tentatively, D is TRBD1 (6 bases). The CDR3 spans 13 residues. CDR1 and CDR2 (germline): KGHSH, LQKENI. Trimming pared 9 bases from V and 0 bases from J, leaving 11 bases between. The CDR3 loop reads CASRAGVNTEAFF. CDR3 sequence (DNA): TGTGCCAGTCGAGCAGGGGTGAACACTGAAGCTTTCTTT. The complete variable domain, with remaining parts taken from reference TRBV18 and TRBJ1-1, reads NAGVMQNPRHLVRRRGQEARLRCSPMKGHSHVYWYRQLPEEGLKFMVYLQKENIIDESGMPKERFSAEFPKEGPSILRIQQVVRGDSAAYFCASRAGVNTEAFFGQGTRLTVV.

This chain connects TRBV14 to TRBJ2-1, with TRBD1 as a possible D gene (5 bases). Trimming left V 1 base short and J 4 bases short, with 5 bases between. Germline V gene data show CDR1 as SGHDN and CDR2 as FVKESK. The CDR3 sequence is 13 residues long. CDR3 residues: CASSQGQYNEQFF. Here the CDR3 DNA reads TGTGCCAGCAGCCAAGGACAGTACAATGAGCAGTTCTTC.

The chain employs TRBV19 and TRBJ1-3; no clear D gene. The CDR3 runs 15 residues. Trimming left V 7 bases short and J 0 bases short, with 13 bases between. Germline V gene sequence: CDR1 LNHDA, CDR2 SQIVND (reference sequence). The CDR3 loop reads CASTLRRGSGNTIYF. The CDR3 coding sequence is TGTGCCAGTACCCTGAGACGGGGCTCTGGAAACACCATATATTTT. Together with reference TRBV19 and TRBJ1-3, the CDR3 gives the full variable domain: DGGITQSPKYLFRKEGQNVTLSCEQNLNHDAMYWYRQDPGQGLRLIYYSQIVNDFQKGDIAEGYSVSREKKESFPLTVTSAQKNPTAFYLCASTLRRGSGNTIYFGEGSWLTVV.

This chain links TRBV11-3 with TRBJ2-5, with 10 bases aligning to TRBD1. J gave up 2 bases and V 4 bases, and 4 bases lay outside the gene matches. The CDR3 spans 15 residues. The germline V gene encodes CDR1 SGHNT and CDR2 YENEEA. The CDR3 here is CASSSGTGVQETQYF. The CDR3 DNA reads as TGTGCCAGCAGCTCCGGGACAGGGGTACAAGAGACCCAGTACTTC.

The J gene is TRBJ2-1, the V gene TRBV28, with 11 bases fitting TRBD2. Germline-derived CDR1 and CDR2 are MDHEN and SYDVKM. The CDR3 has 15 residues. The ends lost 7 bases at V and 6 bases at J; junction bases unmatched: 8. CDR3 in amino acids: CASILGTSGRNEQFF. The CDR3 DNA reads as TGTGCCAGCATTCTCGGGACTAGCGGTCGCAATGAGCAGTTCTTC.